This passage covers 32 T cell receptor beta chains from one sample sequenced in a study of patients and donors after allogeneic stem cell transplantation (dated by TCRdb to about 2020). To prepare the library, RT-PCR was applied. TCRdb lists the instrument as NextSeq 550. The public reads were run again by TCRdb, first through fastp at Q25 and then through MiXCR, and only productive beta chains were kept. Rows with a matching CDR3 protein are joined into one entry that keeps the most common DNA and genes. Present in this sample are 200,000 to 250,000 distinct CDR3 sequences, about 14% of which were seen just once. Around a tenth of the sample lies in the top ten. Sequencing used blood, either unsorted or a sorted T cell fraction (not recorded which). The receptors were gathered from a human donor who was either an allogeneic HSCT recipient or a stem cell or donor lymphocyte infusion donor (not recorded which). It is not recorded whose cells these are; they may come from a transplant donor.

This clonotype was seen at least ten times. J is TRBJ2-3 and V is TRBV7-9, with 8 nucleotides matching TRBD2. The CDR3 runs to 16 residues. With V trimmed by 1 base and J by 0 bases, 3 bases remained unmatched. Germline-derived CDR1 and CDR2 are SEHNR and FQNEAQ (reference sequence). The CDR3 sequence is CASSLDIAGSTDTQYF. For the CDR3, the DNA is TGTGCCAGCAGCTTAGATATAGCGGGGAGCACAGATACGCAGTATTTT.

The V gene is TRBV5-6, the J gene TRBJ2-7, with D uncertain. V gave up 6 bases and J gave up 5 bases, with 18 bases separating them. CDR3 size: 14 residues. Germline-derived CDR1 and CDR2 are SGHDT and YYEEEE. The CDR3 region is CASNLGPFGHEQYF. For the CDR3, the DNA is TGTGCCAGCAACCTAGGGCCCTTCGGGCACGAGCAGTACTTC.

The CDR3 DNA reads TGTGCCACCAGTTGGGCGGGGGACGGCCCCTACGAGCAGTACTTC. It encodes CATSWAGDGPYEQYF. V and J are TRBV19 and TRBJ2-7; 7 nucleotides line up with TRBD2. V lost 10 bases to trimming and J lost 2 bases; unmatched junction nucleotides: 14. This CDR3 is built from 15 residues. Germline V gives CDR1 LNHDA, CDR2 SQIVND (reference sequence).

There are a few counts of this clonotype. The CDR3 coding sequence is TGTGCCATCAGTGCGCCGGGACAGGGGAGATCCTACGAGCAGTACTTC. Translation: CAISAPGQGRSYEQYF. The gene calls are TRBV10-3 and TRBJ2-7, with 10 bases lining up with TRBD1. J lost 1 base, V lost 4 bases, and 7 bases had no gene match. This CDR3 comprises 16 residues. CDR1 and CDR2 from the germline V gene are ENHRY and SYGVKD.

This clonotype was detected many times. This chain links TRBV25-1 with TRBJ1-4; D uncertain. V lost 4 bases to trimming and J lost 12 bases, with 9 bases between them. Per the germline V gene, CDR1 is MGHDK and CDR2 is SYGVNS. The CDR3 spans 11 residues. Here the CDR3 reads CASSGTRELFF. The DNA for the CDR3 is TGTGCCAGCAGTGGTACTAGGGAACTGTTTTTT.

V is TRBV7-3 and J is TRBJ2-3; weak D call: TRBD1 (5 bases). The V gene lost 5 bases and the J gene lost 1 base, with 10 bases spanning the gap. The CDR3 runs to 14 residues. Germline V gene data show CDR1 as SGHTA and CDR2 as FQGTGA. CDR3 in DNA: TGTGCCAGCAGCAAGGGGCGGCGCACAGATACGCAGTATTTT. Its translation: CASSKGRRTDTQYF.

This clonotype has just a few counts. The chain's CDR3 is CASSLQGRGTQYF. The DNA for the CDR3 is TGTGCCAGCAGCCTACAGGGGCGGGGGACCCAGTACTTC. This rearrangement joins TRBV12-3 or TRBV12-4 to TRBJ2-5, with D perhaps TRBD1 (7 bases). The V end lost 6 bases, the J end lost 7 bases, and 15 bases lay between the germline ends. The CDR3 covers 13 residues.

This clonotype was seen ten or more times. The V gene is TRBV5-6, the J gene TRBJ2-2; D is uncertain. CDR3 size: 14 residues. The germline V gene encodes CDR1 SGHDT and CDR2 YYEEEE. V lost 2 bases to trimming and J lost 3 bases, with 8 bases between them. The CDR3 DNA reads as TGTGCCAGCAGCTTTCAGCGTCACACCGGGGAGCTGTTTTTT. Translating gives CASSFQRHTGELFF.

This clonotype was picked up many times. The J gene is TRBJ2-5, the V gene TRBV4-3; D gene uncertain. The CDR3 totals 15 residues. Germline V gene sequence: CDR1 LGHNA, CDR2 YSLEER. Trimming took off 0 bases at V and 5 bases at J, with 13 bases between the two ends. The CDR3 loop reads CASSQDQLVGETQYF. The CDR3 DNA is TGCGCCAGCAGCCAAGATCAACTCGTGGGGGAGACCCAGTACTTC.

V usage is TRBV7-2 and J usage is TRBJ2-7; D may be TRBD2 (5 bases). V gave up 2 bases and J gave up 0 bases, with 5 bases separating them. The CDR3 has 13 amino acids. Per the germline V gene, CDR1 is SGHTA and CDR2 is FQGNSA. Here the CDR3 DNA reads TGTGCCAGCAGCTTACGGGGCTCCTACGAGCAGTACTTC. It translates to CASSLRGSYEQYF.

The V gene is TRBV15, the J gene TRBJ1-2, with a possible D match to TRBD1 (6 bases). Per germline, CDR1 LNHNV and CDR2 YYDKDF (reference sequence). The CDR3 covers 16 residues. V was cut by 5 bases and J by 3 bases, with 19 bases left in between. The CDR3 here is CATSPQRQEGYYGYTF. The CDR3 DNA is TGTGCCACCAGCCCGCAAAGACAGGAGGGGTACTATGGCTACACCTTC.

This clonotype has just a few counts. The V call is TRBV6-1, the J call TRBJ2-1, with 11 bases that match TRBD1. CDR1 is MNHNS and CDR2 is SASEGT in the germline V gene. The CDR3 is made up of 16 amino acids. V dropped 6 bases and J dropped 7; count of bases not matched to a gene: 11. The CDR3 DNA sequence: TGTGCCAGCAGAGATCCTAGGACAGGGGGCACGAATGAGCAGTTCTTC. Translated: CASRDPRTGGTNEQFF.

The sample holds a few counts of this clonotype. The chain joins TRBV7-8 to TRBJ1-2, with a weak D call TRBD1 (6 bases). V shed 6 bases and J shed 12 bases, with 20 bases lying between them. The CDR3 sequence is 13 residues long. Germline lookup yields CDR1 SGHVS and CDR2 FQNEAQ. The CDR3 sequence is CASRLTQGGFDTF. The CDR3 DNA sequence: TGTGCCAGCAGACTCACACAGGGAGGCTTCGACACCTTC.

The V gene is TRBV4-3, the J gene TRBJ1-6; D may be TRBD1 (5 bases). Germline-derived CDR1 and CDR2 are LGHNA and YSLEER. Trimming removed 3 bases at V and 8 bases at J, with 14 bases between. This CDR3 spans 15 amino acids. The CDR3: CASSQATEAYSPLHF. The CDR3 DNA is TGCGCCAGCAGCCAGGCGACAGAAGCCTATTCACCCCTCCACTTT.

This clonotype was found a few times. One end of the junction varies from germline; a read error may be responsible. The V call is TRBV5-1, the J call TRBJ2-1; 13 positions agree with TRBD2. The CDR3 runs 14 residues. Germline V lookup: CDR1 SGHRS, CDR2 YFSETQ. The CDR3 DNA is TGCGCCAGCAGCTTGGACCCAACTAGCGGGAGGGCATACTTC. Translation gives CASSLDPTSGRAYF.

This clonotype was counted many times. The V call is TRBV5-1, the J call TRBJ2-7; 8 bases map to TRBD2. There are 15 residues in the CDR3. The germline gives CDR1 SGHRS, CDR2 YFSETQ. Trimming took 0 bases from V and 3 from J; bases not matched to a gene: 5. DNA of the CDR3: TGCGCCAGCAGCTTGGTCTCCGGGAGGGACTACGAGCAGTACTTC. It is translated as CASSLVSGRDYEQYF.

The CDR3 sequence is CASSETTRTGGSDTQYF. The DNA of the CDR3 is TGTGCCAGCTCAGAGACAACTAGGACAGGGGGCTCAGATACGCAGTATTTT. The chain combines TRBV12-3 or TRBV12-4 with TRBJ2-3; 11 bases map to TRBD1. The CDR3 covers 17 residues. V shed 8 bases and J 4 bases; nucleotides not matched to a gene: 14.

This clonotype was recorded at least ten times. The rearrangement uses TRBV12-3 or TRBV12-4 and TRBJ2-7, with TRBD2 matching over 9 bases. The CDR3 consists of 15 residues. Germline trimming cut 5 bases from V and 1 base from J; bases unmatched to any gene: 6. CDR3 residues: CASSPIAGVSYEQYF. The CDR3 DNA follows: TGTGCCAGCAGTCCCATAGCGGGAGTGTCCTACGAGCAGTACTTC.

Written as DNA, the CDR3 is TGTGCCAGCAGCTTAACTAGCGGGAGACAAGAGACCCAGTACTTC. Translated: CASSLTSGRQETQYF. V is TRBV11-2 and J is TRBJ2-5, with 11 bases identical to TRBD2. The CDR3 is made up of 15 amino acids. The germline V gene has CDR1 SGHAT and CDR2 FQNNGV. J was trimmed by 2 bases and V by 2 bases; bases with no gene match: 1.

The chain links TRBV11-2 to TRBJ2-1; 10 bases are shared with TRBD2. V dropped 5 bases and J dropped 0; count of bases not matched to a gene: 10. This CDR3 is built from 18 residues. The germline CDR1 and CDR2 sequences are SGHAT and FQNNGV. CDR3 region: CASSPRAGGPSSYNEQFF. Here the CDR3 DNA reads TGTGCCAGCAGCCCCAGAGCGGGGGGGCCGAGCTCCTACAATGAGCAGTTCTTC. The full variable domain, with the rest looked up from reference TRBV11-2 and TRBJ2-1, is EAGVAQSPRYKIIEKRQSVAFWCNPISGHATLYWYQQILGQGPKLLIQFQNNGVVDDSQLPKDRFSAERLKGVDSTLKIQPAKLEDSAVYLCASSPRAGGPSSYNEQFFGPGTRLTVL.

This clonotype showed up just a few times. The genes are TRBV2 and TRBJ1-5; no clear D gene. Deletions cut 0 bases from V and 4 bases from J, with 4 bases between. The germline CDR1 and CDR2 sequences are SNHLY and FYNNEI. CDR3 length equals 13 residues. CDR3 protein: CASSEAENQPQHF. CDR3 coding DNA: TGTGCCAGCAGTGAAGCCGAAAATCAGCCCCAGCATTTT.

This clonotype was seen only a few times. V and J are TRBV6-1 and TRBJ2-3; 7 positions agree with TRBD1. Germline V lookup: CDR1 MNHNS, CDR2 SASEGT. The CDR3 covers 14 residues. V lost 5 bases to trimming and J lost 6 bases; unmatched junction nucleotides: 8. CDR3 region: CASSRGPDADTQYF. The CDR3 bases are TGTGCCAGCAGTAGGGGGCCCGATGCCGATACGCAGTATTTT.

This sequence joins TRBV4-2 and TRBJ2-3; TRBD1 might be the D (5 bases). The germline V and J ends were trimmed by 0 bases and 0 bases, with 10 bases remaining between them. Germline V lookup: CDR1 LGHNA, CDR2 YNFKEQ. CDR3 length: 16 amino acids. CDR3 sequence: CASSQDRGSSTDTQYF. For the CDR3, the DNA is TGTGCCAGCAGCCAAGATAGGGGCTCGAGCACAGATACGCAGTATTTT.

This clonotype was recorded a few times. The rearrangement uses TRBV29-1 and TRBJ1-1, with D perhaps matching TRBD1 (5 bases). Germline CDR1 reads SQVTM; CDR2 reads ANQGSEA. Trimming cost V 1 base and J 5 bases, with 8 bases left between them. CDR3 length equals 12 residues. The CDR3 coding sequence is TGCAGCGTTGAAGCGGGGCGGACTGAAGCTTTCTTT. Its protein is CSVEAGRTEAFF.

The chain recombines TRBV10-3 with TRBJ1-3, with D uncertain. The CDR3 is made up of 16 amino acids. V lost 10 bases to trimming and J lost 1 base, with 20 bases between them. The germline V gene encodes CDR1 ENHRY and CDR2 SYGVKD. DNA for the CDR3: TGTGCCACCTTTAAACAGTCGGCCGTTTCTGGAAACACCATATATTTT. Translated: CATFKQSAVSGNTIYF.

This clonotype was found a few times. V usage is TRBV27 and J usage is TRBJ2-7; 7 bases map to TRBD2. CDR1 is MNHEY and CDR2 is SMNVEV in the germline V gene (reference sequence). This CDR3 has 15 amino acids. Trimming took 3 bases from V and 3 from J; bases not matched to a gene: 8. This CDR3 reads CASSFLGRGYYEQYF. For the CDR3, the DNA is TGTGCCAGCAGTTTCCTAGGGAGGGGATACTACGAGCAGTACTTC.

The rearrangement uses TRBV6-1 and TRBJ1-5, with 7 positions matching TRBD1. The V gene end was trimmed by 5 bases and the J gene end by 2 bases; junction bases not matched to a gene: 15. Germline assignment: CDR1 MNHNS and CDR2 SASEGT. CDR3 size: 18 residues. The CDR3: CASSRRQGGSWGNQPQHF. DNA for the CDR3: TGTGCCAGCAGTCGCCGACAGGGAGGGTCTTGGGGCAATCAGCCCCAGCATTTT.

This clonotype was recorded a few times. This rearrangement joins TRBV6-5 to TRBJ1-6; D gene unclear. V was shortened by 0 bases and J by 7 bases, with 16 bases between the two germline ends. Per the germline V gene, CDR1 is MNHEY and CDR2 is SVGAGI. The length of the CDR3 is 17 residues. CDR3: CASSYSPTRRGNSPLHF. CDR3 coding DNA: TGTGCCAGCAGTTACTCGCCGACGCGACGGGGAAATTCACCCCTCCACTTT.

This rearrangement joins TRBV5-6 to TRBJ1-2; the match to TRBD1 covers 7 bases. The CDR3 spans 15 residues. The ends lost 0 bases at V and 3 bases at J; junction bases unmatched: 5. CDR1 is SGHDT, CDR2 YYEEEE, per germline. The CDR3 nucleotides are TGTGCCAGCAGCTTGGGTCCACAGGGGTACTATGGCTACACCTTC. Protein sequence: CASSLGPQGYYGYTF.

This clonotype was seen ten or more times. The chain carries TRBV5-1 and TRBJ2-5; D not resolved. Germline lookup yields CDR1 SGHRS and CDR2 YFSETQ. This CDR3 comprises 13 residues. V lost 0 bases and J 2 bases, leaving 5 bases between the germline ends. DNA for the CDR3: TGCGCCAGCAGCTTGGGACAACAAGAGACCCAGTACTTC. It specifies CASSLGQQETQYF.

This clonotype came up once. The chain carries TRBV19 and TRBJ1-3; D uncertain. The germline V gene encodes CDR1 LNHDA and CDR2 SQIVND (reference sequence). The CDR3 consists of 14 residues. The V and J ends lost 7 bases and 1 base respectively, with 11 bases between them. The CDR3 DNA sequence: TGTGCCAGTACCTCTCGCGGATCTGGAAACACCATATATTTT. Translating it yields CASTSRGSGNTIYF.

This chain uses TRBV20-1 with TRBJ2-7; 10 positions agree with TRBD1. This CDR3 region has 15 residues. The germline CDR1 and CDR2 sequences are DFQATT and SNEGSKA (reference sequence). The V and J ends lost 3 bases and 6 bases, in that order; junction bases with no gene match: 11. The CDR3 is CSARVTPGQGTEQYF. CDR3 nucleotides: TGCAGTGCTAGGGTTACCCCGGGACAGGGGACCGAGCAGTACTTC.